This T cell receptor (beta chain) stems from a study of blood T cell repertoires in COVID-19. Study background: COVID-19 samples from acute and convalescent phases originated in the United States, Italy and Spain. T cells, B-cell-depleted T cells, or PBMCs provided the cDNA or gDNA that served as material.

Per the original data handling: By means of reference gene primer amplification, nucleated cell counts were estimated. Generated by immunoSEQ multiplex PCR, the TCRdb table keeps only in-frame clones and is missing some. V and J calls and clone size are as listed in that table; D and trimming were resolved from the DNA. This table holds fewer than 300,000 clones, approximately 77% found once. The clonotype originates from a woman younger than 30 with acute or convalescent COVID-19. The sequencing input was peripheral blood.

The CDR3 bases are TGTGCCAGCAGCCGGACTAGGAACGAGCAGTACTTC. Amino acids: CASSRTRNEQYF. The V gene is TRBV6-5, the J gene TRBJ2-7; the match to TRBD2 covers 7 bases. V was clipped by 6 bases and J by 5 bases; unmatched bases: 4. The CDR3 is made up of 12 amino acids. Germline V gene sequence: CDR1 MNHEY, CDR2 SVGAGI.